The rows below give T cell receptor beta chains drawn from one sample of a study of blood T cells in healthy people across ages. MiXCR, applied by TCRdb to the 5' RACE reads, yields one record per CDR3 protein. The sample has more than 1,000,000 distinct CDR3 sequences, approximately 25% seen once. These records were also assigned to another study, of T cells of mothers and their children.

The specimen was blood. These receptors were collected from a girl aged 2 to 9 in good health. The CDR3 runs from the conserved cysteine through the conserved F or W. Each record gives: J gene, D gene, clone size, V gene, CDR3 DNA, CDR3 protein. A D gene is named only where the DNA matches it firmly. Some rows mark clone size as missing; the rest say once, few, many or name a class of expanded clone.

j_gene: TRBJ2-1; d_gene: -; abundance: few; v_gene: TRBV27; CDR3nt: TGTGCCAGCAGTCCTGGACAGACCTACAATGAGCAGTTCTTC; CDR3aa: CASSPGQTYNEQFF
j_gene: TRBJ2-5; d_gene: -; abundance: -; v_gene: TRBV28; CDR3nt: TGTGCCAGCAGTTTCTACGGAAAAGTCCAAGAGACCCAGTACTTC; CDR3aa: CASSFYGKVQETQYF
j_gene: TRBJ1-2; d_gene: -; abundance: many; v_gene: TRBV2; CDR3nt: TGTGCCAGCAGTGGGGACGGAAACTATGGCTACACCTTC; CDR3aa: CASSGDGNYGYTF
j_gene: TRBJ2-7; d_gene: TRBD1; abundance: few; v_gene: TRBV2; CDR3nt: TGTGCCAGCTTATACGATAGGACAGGGGAGCAGTACTTC; CDR3aa: CASLYDRTGEQYF
j_gene: TRBJ2-5; d_gene: -; abundance: -; v_gene: TRBV7-8; CDR3nt: TGTGCCAGCAGCTTAGTGGTCCGTCCTCGGGCAGGGACGGTTGAGACCCAGTACTTC; CDR3aa: CASSLVVRPRAGTVETQYF
j_gene: TRBJ2-1; d_gene: -; abundance: -; v_gene: TRBV20-1; CDR3nt: TGCAGTGCTGGGGATCTTCAATCTGAGCAGTTCTTC; CDR3aa: CSAGDLQSEQFF
j_gene: TRBJ2-5; d_gene: -; abundance: -; v_gene: TRBV7-2; CDR3nt: TGTGCCAGCAGCCCCGGTTGGGGGGAGCTTCTCGGGGAGACCCAGTACTTC; CDR3aa: CASSPGWGELLGETQYF
j_gene: TRBJ2-7; d_gene: -; abundance: -; v_gene: TRBV20-1; CDR3nt: TGCAGTGCTAGACCCGCCCGAAGCGGACTCTCCTACGAGCAGTACTTC; CDR3aa: CSARPARSGLSYEQYF
j_gene: TRBJ1-1; d_gene: TRBD1; abundance: few; v_gene: TRBV28; CDR3nt: TGTGCCAGCAGTCTACTCCAGGGGGGGGCTTTCTTT; CDR3aa: CASSLLQGGAFF
j_gene: TRBJ2-5; d_gene: -; abundance: many; v_gene: TRBV12-3/TRBV12-4; CDR3nt: TGTGCCAGCAGTTCCCTGTCTAGGAGGGAGACCCAGTACTTC; CDR3aa: CASSSLSRRETQYF
j_gene: TRBJ1-1; d_gene: -; abundance: -; v_gene: TRBV20-1; CDR3nt: TGCAGGGCACGGTTGAACACTGAAGCTTTCTTT; CDR3aa: CRARLNTEAFF
j_gene: TRBJ1-2; d_gene: -; abundance: -; v_gene: TRBV4-1; CDR3nt: TGCGCCAGCAGCCAGTTGCCGGAGGAGTATGGCTACACCTTC; CDR3aa: CASSQLPEEYGYTF
j_gene: TRBJ2-7; d_gene: -; abundance: few; v_gene: TRBV20-1; CDR3nt: TGCAGTGCTAGGACGGCCTACGAGCAGTACTTC; CDR3aa: CSARTAYEQYF
j_gene: TRBJ1-2; d_gene: TRBD1; abundance: many; v_gene: TRBV12-3/TRBV12-4; CDR3nt: TGTGCCAGCAGTTTGGGGGACAGGGGCTTCCATGGCTACACCTTC; CDR3aa: CASSLGDRGFHGYTF
j_gene: TRBJ2-1; d_gene: TRBD2; abundance: few; v_gene: TRBV7-2; CDR3nt: TGTGCCAGCAGCCGCACTAGCGGGAGTGAGTATGAGCAGTTCTTC; CDR3aa: CASSRTSGSEYEQFF
j_gene: TRBJ2-3; d_gene: TRBD2; abundance: -; v_gene: TRBV7-2; CDR3nt: TGTGCCAGCAGCAAGGAACGGGGTCTAGCGGGGGGGCCGACAGATACGCAGTATTTT; CDR3aa: CASSKERGLAGGPTDTQYF
j_gene: TRBJ2-4; d_gene: -; abundance: few; v_gene: TRBV7-9; CDR3nt: TGTGCCAGCAGCTTAGAAAGCGGGTCCTCAAACATTCAGTACTTC; CDR3aa: CASSLESGSSNIQYF
j_gene: TRBJ2-7; d_gene: -; abundance: few; v_gene: TRBV2; CDR3nt: TGTGCCAGCAGGGGCGGGGGCTTGACCTACGAGCAGTACTTC; CDR3aa: CASRGGGLTYEQYF
j_gene: TRBJ2-6; d_gene: -; abundance: -; v_gene: TRBV29-1; CDR3nt: TGCAGCGTAGCTGACGGGTTCTCTGGGGCCAACGTCCTGACTTTC; CDR3aa: CSVADGFSGANVLTF
j_gene: TRBJ2-7; d_gene: TRBD2; abundance: few; v_gene: TRBV27; CDR3nt: TGTGCCAGCAGCTTGACTAGCAGTTCCTACGAGCAGTACTTC; CDR3aa: CASSLTSSSYEQYF
j_gene: TRBJ1-4; d_gene: -; abundance: -; v_gene: TRBV20-1; CDR3nt: TGCAGTGCTAGAAACGGAGGCAGCAAAAATGAAAAACTGTTTTTT; CDR3aa: CSARNGGSKNEKLFF
j_gene: TRBJ2-3; d_gene: TRBD2; abundance: few; v_gene: TRBV29-1; CDR3nt: TGCAGCGGACGGACTAGCGGGGCATCGGCGCAGTATTTT; CDR3aa: CSGRTSGASAQYF
j_gene: TRBJ2-1; d_gene: -; abundance: few; v_gene: TRBV4-2; CDR3nt: TGTGCCAGCAGCCAAGTTCGGGGCTTCGATGAGCAGTTCTTC; CDR3aa: CASSQVRGFDEQFF
j_gene: TRBJ2-5; d_gene: -; abundance: few; v_gene: TRBV11-2; CDR3nt: TGTGCCAGCAGCTTAGGGAGGGGTCCCGAGACCCAGTACTTC; CDR3aa: CASSLGRGPETQYF
j_gene: TRBJ2-5; d_gene: TRBD1; abundance: few; v_gene: TRBV29-1; CDR3nt: TGCAGCGTGTGGGACAGGGTGTCCGAGACCCAGTACTTC; CDR3aa: CSVWDRVSETQYF
j_gene: TRBJ1-6; d_gene: TRBD1; abundance: few; v_gene: TRBV5-1; CDR3nt: TGCGCCAGCAGCGGATCGGGACAGGGGATCTCACCCCTCCACTTT; CDR3aa: CASSGSGQGISPLHF
j_gene: TRBJ1-2; d_gene: -; abundance: few; v_gene: TRBV2; CDR3nt: TGTGCCAGCAGGGCCGCCTCGGGAGGGTATGGCTACACCTTC; CDR3aa: CASRAASGGYGYTF
j_gene: TRBJ1-4; d_gene: -; abundance: -; v_gene: TRBV7-2; CDR3nt: TGTGCCAGCAGTTCACTAAGAACTAATGAAAAACTGTTTTTT; CDR3aa: CASSSLRTNEKLFF
j_gene: TRBJ2-7; d_gene: -; abundance: -; v_gene: TRBV27; CDR3nt: TGTGCCAGCCGGAATTCGCTTACCTACGAGCAGTACTTC; CDR3aa: CASRNSLTYEQYF
j_gene: TRBJ2-1; d_gene: -; abundance: -; v_gene: TRBV28; CDR3nt: TGTGCCAGCAGATCGGGGTGGGGCGGGAATGAGCAGTTCTTC; CDR3aa: CASRSGWGGNEQFF
j_gene: TRBJ2-1; d_gene: -; abundance: -; v_gene: TRBV5-1; CDR3nt: TGCGCCAGCAGCTTCCGCGCGGGTGACAATGAGCAGTTCTTC; CDR3aa: CASSFRAGDNEQFF
j_gene: TRBJ1-4; d_gene: TRBD1; abundance: -; v_gene: TRBV15; CDR3nt: TGTGCCACCAGCACTCCGGGACAGGCAGAAAAACTGTTTTTT; CDR3aa: CATSTPGQAEKLFF
j_gene: TRBJ1-1; d_gene: -; abundance: -; v_gene: TRBV7-3; CDR3nt: TGTGCCAGCAGTGCCGTCCGGGGGACTGAAGCTTTCTTT; CDR3aa: CASSAVRGTEAFF
j_gene: TRBJ2-5; d_gene: TRBD2; abundance: few; v_gene: TRBV29-1; CDR3nt: TGCAGCGTTTTAGCTAGCGGGAGTGCCTCCTACGAGCAGCACTTC; CDR3aa: CSVLASGSASYEQHF
j_gene: TRBJ2-7; d_gene: -; abundance: -; v_gene: TRBV7-9; CDR3nt: TGTGCCAGCAGCTTAACTGCACGACCCTACGAGCAGTACTTC; CDR3aa: CASSLTARPYEQYF
j_gene: TRBJ2-7; d_gene: -; abundance: few; v_gene: TRBV27; CDR3nt: TGTGCCAGCAGTTTATTTTGGGGGCCCTACGAGCAGTACTTC; CDR3aa: CASSLFWGPYEQYF
j_gene: TRBJ2-5; d_gene: -; abundance: -; v_gene: TRBV7-9; CDR3nt: TGTGCCAGCCTGGACTCGGTGGGAGTGGGGACCCAGTACTTC; CDR3aa: CASLDSVGVGTQYF
j_gene: TRBJ2-7; d_gene: TRBD1; abundance: few; v_gene: TRBV27; CDR3nt: TGTGCCAGCAGTTGGACCAGGGGGCTCTCCTTTTACGAGCAGTACTTC; CDR3aa: CASSWTRGLSFYEQYF
j_gene: TRBJ2-1; d_gene: -; abundance: -; v_gene: TRBV19; CDR3nt: TGTGCCAGTAGTATGGCCGGCAATGAGCAGTTCTTC; CDR3aa: CASSMAGNEQFF
j_gene: TRBJ2-1; d_gene: TRBD2; abundance: once; v_gene: TRBV5-1; CDR3nt: TGCGCCAGCAGCGTGACTAGCGGGATCGACAATGAGCAGTTCTTC; CDR3aa: CASSVTSGIDNEQFF
j_gene: TRBJ2-7; d_gene: -; abundance: -; v_gene: TRBV12-3/TRBV12-4; CDR3nt: TGTGCCAGCAGTTTAAGCCAGGGGCCCTACGAGCAGTACTTC; CDR3aa: CASSLSQGPYEQYF
j_gene: TRBJ2-7; d_gene: -; abundance: few; v_gene: TRBV7-3; CDR3nt: TGTGCCAGCAGCTTGGAGGCGGGTTTATCCTACGAGCAGTACTTC; CDR3aa: CASSLEAGLSYEQYF
j_gene: TRBJ1-2; d_gene: -; abundance: -; v_gene: TRBV24-1; CDR3nt: TGTGCCACCAGTGATTTGGGGCAGGGTGTGGAGGGCTACACCTTC; CDR3aa: CATSDLGQGVEGYTF
j_gene: TRBJ1-3; d_gene: TRBD1; abundance: few; v_gene: TRBV12-3/TRBV12-4; CDR3nt: TGTGCCAGCACCGGGGACAGATTTTACCCTGGAAACACCATATATTTT; CDR3aa: CASTGDRFYPGNTIYF
j_gene: TRBJ2-5; d_gene: -; abundance: -; v_gene: TRBV5-1; CDR3nt: TGCGCCAGCAGCTCCACCGATGGGGAGACCCAGTACTTC; CDR3aa: CASSSTDGETQYF
j_gene: TRBJ2-7; d_gene: TRBD2; abundance: few; v_gene: TRBV20-1; CDR3nt: TGCAGTGCGACGCGGGAGGGCCTATCTAACGAGCAGTACTTC; CDR3aa: CSATREGLSNEQYF